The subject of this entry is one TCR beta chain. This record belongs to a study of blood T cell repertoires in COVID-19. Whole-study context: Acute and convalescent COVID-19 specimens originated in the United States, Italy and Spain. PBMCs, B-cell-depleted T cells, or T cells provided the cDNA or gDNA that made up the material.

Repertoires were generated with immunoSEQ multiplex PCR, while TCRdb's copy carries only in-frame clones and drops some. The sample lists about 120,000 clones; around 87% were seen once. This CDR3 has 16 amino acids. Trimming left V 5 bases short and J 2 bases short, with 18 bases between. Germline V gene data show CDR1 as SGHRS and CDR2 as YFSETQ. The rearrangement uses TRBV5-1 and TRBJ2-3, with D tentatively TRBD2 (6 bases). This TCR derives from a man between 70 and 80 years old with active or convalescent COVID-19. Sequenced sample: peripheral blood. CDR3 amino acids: CASSEEMGRTTDTQYF. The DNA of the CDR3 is TGCGCCAGCAGTGAGGAGATGGGGAGGACCACAGATACGCAGTATTTT.